This T cell receptor beta chain was sequenced in a study of T cell repertoires in cytomegalovirus infection. TCRdb reprocessed the reads via MiXCR and lists one record per CDR3 protein. The sample consists of more than 250,000 distinct CDR3 sequences, roughly an eighth of them appearing once. This clonotype was found many times. Germline V gene lookup returns CDR1 SGHTA and CDR2 FQGNSA. This CDR3 contains 14 residues. V gave up 0 bases and J gave up 4 bases, with 7 bases separating them. The V and J genes are TRBV7-2 and TRBJ2-1; D not resolved. The sequenced sample consisted of PBMCs. The source of this sequence is a human donor in good health (CMV status not recorded). Some clones in this sample may be carry-over from other donors' samples. The CDR3 DNA follows: TGTGCCAGCAGCTTAGCGCGAGCTTACAATGAGCAGTTCTTC. It yields the protein CASSLARAYNEQFF. Variable domain in full (rest from reference TRBV7-2 and TRBJ2-1): GAGVSQSPSNKVTEKGKDVELRCDPISGHTALYWYRQSLGQGLEFLIYFQGNSAPDKSGLPSDRFSAERTGGSVSTLTIQRTQQEDSAVYLCASSLARAYNEQFFGPGTRLTVL.